This T cell receptor beta chain was sequenced during a study of post-analysis software for immune sequencing data. The library was made from cDNA and included unique molecular identifiers. From around 0.96 to 9.9 million T cells, 400,000 to 600,000 cDNA molecules were obtained. TCRdb independently ran MiXCR on the PCR reads; one entry per CDR3 protein. The profile shows approximately 460,000 distinct CDR3 sequences, roughly 45% of them singletons. Study-wide points: Relative to controls, patients with multiple sclerosis showed significantly lower normalized Chao1 diversity. TRBV segments more frequent in patients than in controls numbered five and included TRBV5-6, TRBV5-1 and TRBV20-1.

About this clonotype: The antigen remains undetermined.

The CDR3 has 17 residues. Germline CDR1 is MNHEY and CDR2 is SVGAGI. V lost 2 bases to trimming and J lost 5 bases; unmatched junction nucleotides: 12. The chain links TRBV6-5 to TRBJ2-3; 8 bases agree with TRBD2. The sequence was collected from a girl aged 10-17 years with multiple sclerosis. The sequenced sample was blood. CDR3 coding DNA: TGTGCCAGCAGTTACGGGTCCGCTAGCGGGTCCTTAGATACGCAGTATTTT. Translating it yields CASSYGSASGSLDTQYF.